The 5 T cell receptor beta chains presented below share a single source sample, sequenced in a study of blood T cell repertoires in COVID-19. TCRdb keeps only in-frame clones here, not all; method: immunoSEQ multiplex PCR. The sample has some 210,000 clones, around four fifths seen once. The source material was peripheral blood. These TCRs come from a woman aged 70-85 years with active or convalescent COVID-19.

The rearrangement joins TRBV30 to TRBJ2-2, with a weak D call TRBD2 (6 bases). Germline CDR1 and CDR2: GTSNPN and SVGIG (reference sequence). The germline V and J ends were trimmed by 5 bases and 5 bases, with 15 bases remaining between them. This CDR3 has 14 amino acids. The CDR3 loop is CAWARSRGTGELFF. CDR3 DNA sequence: TGTGCCTGGGCACGGTCGCGGGGAACCGGGGAGCTGTTTTTT.

The chain couples TRBV19 to TRBJ1-5; D is perhaps TRBD1 (6 bases). The CDR3 length is 15 residues. CDR1 is LNHDA and CDR2 is SQIVND in the germline V gene (reference sequence). V was pared by 11 bases and J by 0 bases, with 17 bases between. The CDR3, as DNA: TGTGCCTGCGGGAAGGGGGGGGTTAGCAATCAGCCCCAGCATTTT. It yields the protein CACGKGGVSNQPQHF. The full variable domain, its missing parts supplied by reference TRBV19 and TRBJ1-5, is DGGITQSPKYLFRKEGQNVTLSCEQNLNHDAMYWYRQDPGQGLRLIYYSQIVNDFQKGDIAEGYSVSREKKESFPLTVTSAQKNPTAFYLCACGKGGVSNQPQHFGDGTRLSIL.

The sample holds one count of this clone. This rearrangement joins TRBV7-9 to TRBJ1-5, with 7 bases that match TRBD1. This CDR3 is 15 amino acids long. The V segment lost 1 base and the J segment 3 bases; nucleotides outside the gene matches: 3. In germline, CDR1 is SEHNR, CDR2 FQNEAQ (reference sequence). In DNA, the CDR3 is TGTGCCAGCAGCTTAGGCACAGGGGACAATCAGCCCCAGCATTTT. Its protein is CASSLGTGDNQPQHF.

The CDR3 region has the DNA TGTGCCAGCCGGGACAGGCCCATCTATGGCTACACCTTC. Translated: CASRDRPIYGYTF. The V call is TRBV19, the J call TRBJ1-2; 8 nucleotides line up with TRBD1. CDR1 is LNHDA, CDR2 SQIVND, per germline (reference sequence). The CDR3 has 13 residues. V lost 9 bases to trimming and J lost 4 bases; unmatched junction nucleotides: 7.

The rearrangement uses TRBV18 and TRBJ2-5, with D uncertain. From germline, CDR1 is KGHSH and CDR2 LQKENI. Trimming removed 3 bases at V and 2 bases at J, with 7 bases between. The CDR3 consists of 13 residues. CDR3 sequence reads: CASSPNYQETQYF. As DNA, the CDR3 is TGTGCCAGCTCACCTAATTATCAAGAGACCCAGTACTTC.